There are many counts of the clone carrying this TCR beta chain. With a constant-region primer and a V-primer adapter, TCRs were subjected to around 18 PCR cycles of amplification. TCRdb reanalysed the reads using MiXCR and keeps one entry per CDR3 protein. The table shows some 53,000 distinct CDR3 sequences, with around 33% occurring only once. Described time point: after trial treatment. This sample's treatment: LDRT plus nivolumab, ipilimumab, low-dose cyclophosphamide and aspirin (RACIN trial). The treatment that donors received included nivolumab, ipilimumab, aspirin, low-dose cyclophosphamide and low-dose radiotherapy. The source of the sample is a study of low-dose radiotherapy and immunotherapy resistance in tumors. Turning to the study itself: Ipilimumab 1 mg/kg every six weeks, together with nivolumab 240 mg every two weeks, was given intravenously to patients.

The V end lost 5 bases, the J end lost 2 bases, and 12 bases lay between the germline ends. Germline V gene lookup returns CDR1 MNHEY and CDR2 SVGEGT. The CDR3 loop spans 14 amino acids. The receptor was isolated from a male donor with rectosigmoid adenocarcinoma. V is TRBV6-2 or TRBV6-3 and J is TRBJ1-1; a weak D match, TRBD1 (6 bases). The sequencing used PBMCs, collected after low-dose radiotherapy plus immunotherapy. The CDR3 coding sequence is TGTGCCAGCAGTCCGACAGGACGTAACACTGAAGCTTTCTTT. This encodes CASSPTGRNTEAFF.